The next 15 T cell receptor beta chains were all read from a single sample in a study of blood T cell repertoires in COVID-19 (dated by TCRdb to the early 2020s). Libraries were made using the immunoSEQ multiplex PCR assay. This is the immuneACCESS table as TCRdb keeps it, with only in-frame sequences that have V and J called. A part of the clones is gone; compared with another copy, unresolved V genes explain less than half, and the rest is unexplained. This sample comprises a few hundred thousand clones, 90% of them detected only once. Less than 1.5% of the sample rests with the top ten. Sequencing was done on a sample of PBMCs or T cells enriched from blood (not recorded which). Source of these receptors: a man aged 25 to 40 who had recovered from COVID-19.

The genes are TRBV9 and TRBJ2-5; TRBD2 agrees at 16 bases. CDR1 and CDR2 (germline): SGDLS, YYNGEE. V dropped 4 bases and J dropped 5; count of bases not matched to a gene: 8. The CDR3 has 17 residues. CDR3 loop: CASSPGTSGGAGETQYF. In DNA, the CDR3 is TGTGCCAGCAGCCCGGGGACTAGCGGGGGGGCCGGTGAGACCCAGTACTTC.

The chain is built from TRBV27 and TRBJ2-5; 9 bases fit TRBD1. Germline V gene lookup returns CDR1 MNHEY and CDR2 SMNVEV (reference sequence). This CDR3 has 18 amino acids. V shed 2 bases, J shed 4 bases, and the junction held 14 bases outside the gene matches. The CDR3 sequence is CASSLRGGTGPLRETQYF. The CDR3, as DNA: TGTGCCAGCAGTTTAAGGGGTGGGACAGGGCCACTTCGAGAGACCCAGTACTTC.

The chain uses TRBV7-2 and TRBJ1-2; TRBD1 aligns across 7 bases. Germline V CDR1 and CDR2: SGHTA, FQGNSA. Trimming took 2 bases from V and 0 from J; bases not matched to a gene: 6. The CDR3 has 16 amino acids. CDR3 sequence reads: CASSLTPTGTNYGYTF. The CDR3 DNA sequence: TGTGCCAGCAGCTTAACCCCGACAGGGACTAACTATGGCTACACCTTC.

This clone was counted many times. The chain carries TRBV6-4 and TRBJ2-2; D may be TRBD1 (6 bases). There are 14 residues in the CDR3. The ends were cut back, 3 bases at V and 7 bases at J, with 12 bases in the middle. Germline V CDR1 and CDR2: MRHNA, SNTAGT. The CDR3 DNA sequence: TGTGCCAGCAGTGAAGGGACATCCTACGGGGAGCTGTTTTTT. Translation gives CASSEGTSYGELFF.

The sample holds a few counts of this clone. This chain uses TRBV11-3 with TRBJ2-1; 11 bases match TRBD2. Germline V lookup: CDR1 SGHNT, CDR2 YENEEA. CDR3 length equals 16 residues. Trimming at V came to 5 bases and at J to 2 bases, leaving 5 bases not matched to a gene. The chain's CDR3 is CASSPRTSGPYNEQFF. Here the CDR3 DNA reads TGTGCCAGCAGCCCCCGGACTAGCGGGCCCTACAATGAGCAGTTCTTC. The full variable domain, with the rest looked up from reference TRBV11-3 and TRBJ2-1, is EAGVVQSPRYKIIEKKQPVAFWCNPISGHNTLYWYLQNLGQGPELLIRYENEEAVDDSQLPKDRFSAERLKGVDSTLKIQPAELGDSAVYLCASSPRTSGPYNEQFFGPGTRLTVL.

The CDR3 DNA follows: TGCGCCAGCAGCCTCGACCCGACTAGCTCCTACGAGCAGTACTTC. It yields the protein CASSLDPTSSYEQYF. This chain connects TRBV4-1 to TRBJ2-7; D is perhaps TRBD2 (6 bases). This CDR3 contains 15 residues. Germline CDR1 is MGHRA and CDR2 is YSYEKL. V was clipped by 4 bases and J by 0 bases, with 13 bases between them.

V gene TRBV11-2 combines with J gene TRBJ2-2; D may be TRBD1 (5 bases). Trimming took 0 bases from V and 5 from J, leaving 16 bases between them. Germline V gene lookup returns CDR1 SGHAT and CDR2 FQNNGV. This CDR3 has 17 amino acids. The CDR3, as DNA: TGTGCCAGCAGCTTAGATCGCAGCAGGGTGAGAACCGGGGAGCTGTTTTTT. Translation gives CASSLDRSRVRTGELFF.

The V and J genes are TRBV4-3 and TRBJ2-1, with a tentative D call TRBD2 (5 bases). Germline assignment: CDR1 LGHNA and CDR2 YSLEER. The V gene lost 0 bases and the J gene lost 5 bases, with 11 bases spanning the gap. This CDR3 comprises 15 residues. CDR3 nucleotides: TGCGCCAGCAGCCAAGATAGTTGGCGGGACAATGAGCAGTTCTTC. The encoded protein is CASSQDSWRDNEQFF.

The rearrangement links TRBV7-6 to TRBJ1-5; the D gene is possibly TRBD1 (6 bases). Trimming stripped 0 bases from V and 4 bases from J, with 7 bases between. Germline lookup yields CDR1 SGHVS and CDR2 FNYEAQ. This CDR3 comprises 14 residues. The CDR3 region has the DNA TGTGCCAGCAGCTTAGCGCAGGGGAATCAGCCCCAGCATTTT. This translates into CASSLAQGNQPQHF.

The CDR3 protein is CASSPRDRENEPQHF. The CDR3 coding sequence is TGTGCCAGCAGTCCCCGGGACAGGGAAAACGAGCCCCAGCATTTT. This chain connects TRBV27 to TRBJ1-5; the match to TRBD1 covers 9 bases. The CDR3 runs to 15 residues. Germline V gene lookup returns CDR1 MNHEY and CDR2 SMNVEV (reference sequence). V lost 5 bases, J lost 8 bases, and 10 bases stayed unmatched.

The chain combines TRBV5-1 with TRBJ1-6; 7 bases agree with TRBD1. Germline V gene data show CDR1 as SGHRS and CDR2 as YFSETQ. Losses at the gene ends were 4 bases for V and 7 bases for J; bases not matched to a gene: 8. The CDR3 has 15 residues. Here the CDR3 reads CASSQNRGDNSPLHF. The CDR3 DNA sequence: TGCGCCAGCAGCCAAAACAGGGGTGACAATTCACCCCTCCACTTT.

As for this clone: One end of the junction fails to match germline, which may point to a read error. The CDR3 nucleotides are TGTGCCAGCAGCCCGAGGACAGGGGCCGTCTCCGATAATTCACCCCTCCACTTT. Translated, it gives CASSPRTGAVSDNSPLHF. V is TRBV3-1 (or the pseudogene TRBV3-2) and J is TRBJ1-6; 9 bases line up with TRBD1. CDR1 and CDR2 (germline): LGHDT, YNNKEL (reference sequence). This CDR3 has 18 amino acids.

The V gene is TRBV24-1, the J gene TRBJ1-2; possible D gene TRBD1, 6 bases. The CDR3 totals 13 residues. Germline V CDR1 and CDR2: KGHDR, SFDVKD. V dropped 3 bases and J dropped 7 bases, with 11 bases sitting between them. CDR3 amino acids: CATSDNREGGYTF. As DNA, the CDR3 is TGTGCCACCAGTGATAACAGGGAAGGTGGCTACACCTTC.

The chain couples TRBV9 to TRBJ2-7; 9 bases align to TRBD2. CDR1 and CDR2 (germline): SGDLS, YYNGEE. This CDR3 is 13 amino acids long. Trimming cost V 0 bases and J 8 bases; bases outside gene matches: 3. This chain's CDR3 is CASSVDLAGKQYF. CDR3 bases: TGTGCCAGCAGCGTAGATCTAGCGGGAAAGCAGTACTTC.

The chain carries TRBV21-1 and TRBJ2-7; the table's TRBD2 call for D was not verified on the DNA. TRBV21-1 corresponds to a pseudogene. The CDR3 consists of 18 residues. CDR3 sequence: CASSKGETSGTSSYEQYF. DNA of the CDR3: TGTGCCAGCAGCAAAGGAGAGACTAGCGGGACCAGCTCCTACGAGCAGTACTTC.